This is a list of T cell receptor beta chains from one sample in a study of molecular identifiers for immune sequencing clone quantification. TCRdb reprocessed the PCR reads via MiXCR and lists one record per CDR3 protein. Altogether about 640,000 distinct CDR3 sequences are present, nearly 20% being singletons, with the ten largest covering 0.75% to 0.95%. Specimen: naive CD8+ T cells from blood, with Jurkat cell RNA spiked in. These TCRs come from a human donor in good health. Some libraries in this study had Jurkat cell RNA spiked in. CDR3s include the opening cysteine and the closing phenylalanine or tryptophan. The D gene is left open where the match is weak. The size field is filled for only some rows; it gives once, few, many or a size class.

V,J,size,D,CDR3,DNA
TRBV30,TRBJ1-1,many,.,CAWSVFGNTEAFF,TGTGCCTGGAGTGTCTTCGGGAACACTGAAGCTTTCTTT
TRBV12-3/TRBV12-4,TRBJ2-3,few,TRBD1,CASRRTGYPTDTQYF,TGTGCCAGCAGAAGGACAGGCTACCCCACAGATACGCAGTATTTT
TRBV19,TRBJ2-7,many,TRBD2,CASSSLGLDTYEQYF,TGTGCCAGTAGTTCCCTGGGACTAGACACCTACGAGCAGTACTTC
TRBV29-1,TRBJ2-5,many,.,CSVASGTLQETQYF,TGCAGCGTTGCCTCCGGGACACTCCAAGAGACCCAGTACTTC
TRBV19,TRBJ2-2,few,.,CASSIVGGMGPGRLFF,TGTGCCAGTAGTATAGTCGGCGGGATGGGCCCGGGACGGCTGTTTTTT
TRBV27,TRBJ2-3,many,TRBD1,CANQGEGLDTQYF,TGTGCCAATCAGGGGGAAGGGCTGGATACGCAGTATTTT
TRBV29-1,TRBJ1-1,many,.,CSVIVNTEAFF,TGCAGCGTCATAGTGAACACTGAAGCTTTCTTT
TRBV12-1,TRBJ1-1,.,.,CASSFLRAPPIIDTEAFF,TGTGCCAGCAGCTTTCTCCGGGCCCCACCTATTATCGACACTGAAGCTTTCTTT
TRBV7-9,TRBJ2-2,few,.,CASSLFEGGVSTGELVF,TGTGCCAGCAGCTTATTTGAAGGGGGAGTTAGCACCGGGGAGCTGGTTTTT
TRBV12-3/TRBV12-4,TRBJ1-5,few,.,CASQWGSANQPQHF,TGTGCCAGCCAGTGGGGAAGCGCCAATCAGCCCCAGCATTTT
TRBV20-1,TRBJ1-1,.,.,CSADKDTPMNTEAFF,TGCAGTGCTGATAAGGACACCCCCATGAACACTGAAGCTTTCTTT
TRBV13,TRBJ2-5,few,TRBD2,CASSSRMGLAGTETQYF,TGTGCCAGCAGCTCTCGGATGGGACTAGCGGGGACTGAGACCCAGTACTTC
TRBV5-1,TRBJ1-1,many,.,CASSLPKGSGHNTEAFF,TGCGCCAGCAGCTTGCCGAAGGGTTCCGGACATAACACTGAAGCTTTCTTT
TRBV4-3,TRBJ2-5,many,TRBD2,CASSPASGGQETQYF,TGCGCCAGCAGCCCAGCCAGCGGGGGCCAAGAGACCCAGTACTTC
TRBV6-5,TRBJ2-1,.,TRBD2,CASSYATSGIPEQFF,TGTGCCAGCAGTTACGCGACTAGCGGGATTCCTGAGCAGTTCTTC
TRBV6-4,TRBJ1-5,many,.,CASSDGAGSQPQHF,TGTGCCAGCAGTGATGGGGCCGGCTCTCAGCCCCAGCATTTT
TRBV7-9,TRBJ2-2,many,TRBD1,CASSLFGQGAGTGELFF,TGTGCCAGCAGCTTGTTCGGACAGGGGGCGGGCACCGGGGAGCTGTTTTTT
TRBV19,TRBJ2-7,few,.,CASSMVGTGSYEQYF,TGTGCCAGTAGTATGGTAGGGACGGGATCCTACGAGCAGTACTTC
TRBV9,TRBJ1-1,many,.,CASSLDNFPTEAFF,TGTGCCAGCAGCCTAGACAATTTCCCCACTGAAGCTTTCTTT
TRBV20-1,TRBJ1-6,few,.,CSAFPSPLHF,TGCAGTGCTTTCCCCTCACCCCTCCACTTT
TRBV5-6,TRBJ2-7,many,.,CASRSGTTTYEQYF,TGTGCCAGCAGGTCCGGGACGACAACCTACGAGCAGTACTTC
TRBV7-9,TRBJ2-3,many,.,CASSFRDSPTDTQYF,TGTGCCAGCAGCTTCCGGGACTCTCCCACAGATACGCAGTATTTT
TRBV3-1,TRBJ1-4,.,.,CASSQDHAGLPGRDEKLFF,TGTGCCAGCAGCCAAGATCACGCGGGTTTGCCGGGGCGGGATGAAAAACTGTTTTTT
TRBV19,TRBJ2-1,few,.,CASSQQGIAASSYNEQFF,TGTGCCAGTAGTCAACAGGGGATAGCGGCTAGCTCCTACAATGAGCAGTTCTTC
TRBV20-1,TRBJ2-5,many,TRBD2,CSARDFRLAGYQETQYF,TGCAGTGCTAGAGATTTTCGACTAGCGGGGTACCAAGAGACCCAGTACTTC
TRBV25-1,TRBJ2-7,many,.,CASSYRGPAKQYF,TGTGCCAGCAGTTACCGGGGCCCGGCGAAGCAGTACTTC
TRBV18,TRBJ1-2,.,TRBD1,CASSPPRTGNLGYYGYTF,TGTGCCAGCTCACCACCTAGGACAGGCAATTTAGGATACTATGGCTACACCTTC